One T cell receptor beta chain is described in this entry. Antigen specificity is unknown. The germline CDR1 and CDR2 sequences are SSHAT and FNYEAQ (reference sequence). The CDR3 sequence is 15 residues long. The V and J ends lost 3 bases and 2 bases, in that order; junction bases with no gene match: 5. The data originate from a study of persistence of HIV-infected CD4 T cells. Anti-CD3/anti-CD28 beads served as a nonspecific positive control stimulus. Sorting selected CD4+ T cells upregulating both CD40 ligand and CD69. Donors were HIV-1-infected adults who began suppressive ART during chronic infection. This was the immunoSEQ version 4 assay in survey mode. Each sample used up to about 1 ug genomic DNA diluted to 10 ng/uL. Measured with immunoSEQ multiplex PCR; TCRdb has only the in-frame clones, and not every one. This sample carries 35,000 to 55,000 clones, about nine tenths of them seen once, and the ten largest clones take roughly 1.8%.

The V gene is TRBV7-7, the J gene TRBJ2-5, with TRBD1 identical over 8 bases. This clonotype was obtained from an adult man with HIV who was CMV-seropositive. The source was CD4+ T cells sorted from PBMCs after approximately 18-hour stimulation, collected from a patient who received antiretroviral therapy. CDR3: CASSFRTGIQETQYF. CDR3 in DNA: TGTGCCAGCAGCTTTAGGACAGGGATACAAGAGACCCAGTACTTC.